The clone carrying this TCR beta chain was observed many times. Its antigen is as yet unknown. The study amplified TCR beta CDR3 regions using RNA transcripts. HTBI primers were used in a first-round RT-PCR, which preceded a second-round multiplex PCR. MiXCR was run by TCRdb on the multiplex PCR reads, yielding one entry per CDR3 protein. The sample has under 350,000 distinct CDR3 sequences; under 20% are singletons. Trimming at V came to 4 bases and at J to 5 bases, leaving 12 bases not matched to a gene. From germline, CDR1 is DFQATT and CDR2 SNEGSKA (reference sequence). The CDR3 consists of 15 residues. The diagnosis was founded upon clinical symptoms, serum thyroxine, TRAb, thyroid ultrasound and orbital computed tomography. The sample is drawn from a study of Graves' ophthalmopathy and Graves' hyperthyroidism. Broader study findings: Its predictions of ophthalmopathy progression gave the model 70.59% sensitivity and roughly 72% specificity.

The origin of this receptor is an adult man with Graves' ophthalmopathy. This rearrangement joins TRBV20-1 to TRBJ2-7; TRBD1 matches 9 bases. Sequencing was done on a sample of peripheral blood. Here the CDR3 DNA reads TGCAGTGCTACAAGTCCGGGACAGGGAGCCCACGAGCAGTACTTC. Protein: CSATSPGQGAHEQYF.